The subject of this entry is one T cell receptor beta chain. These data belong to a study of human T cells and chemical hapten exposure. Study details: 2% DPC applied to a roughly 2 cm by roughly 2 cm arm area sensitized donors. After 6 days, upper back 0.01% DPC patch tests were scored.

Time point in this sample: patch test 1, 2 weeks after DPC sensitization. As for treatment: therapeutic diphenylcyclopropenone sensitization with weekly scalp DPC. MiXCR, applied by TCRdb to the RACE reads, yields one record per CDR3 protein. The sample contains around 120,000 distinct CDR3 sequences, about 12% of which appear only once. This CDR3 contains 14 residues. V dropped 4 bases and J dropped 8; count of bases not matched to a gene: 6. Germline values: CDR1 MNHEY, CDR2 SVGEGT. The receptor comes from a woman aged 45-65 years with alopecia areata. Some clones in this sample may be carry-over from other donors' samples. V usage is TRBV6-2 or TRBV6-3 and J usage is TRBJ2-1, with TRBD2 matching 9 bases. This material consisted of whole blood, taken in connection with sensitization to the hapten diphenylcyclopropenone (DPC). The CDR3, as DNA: TGTGCCAGCAGTTCCGGGACTAGCATCGATGAGCAGTTCTTC. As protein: CASSSGTSIDEQFF.